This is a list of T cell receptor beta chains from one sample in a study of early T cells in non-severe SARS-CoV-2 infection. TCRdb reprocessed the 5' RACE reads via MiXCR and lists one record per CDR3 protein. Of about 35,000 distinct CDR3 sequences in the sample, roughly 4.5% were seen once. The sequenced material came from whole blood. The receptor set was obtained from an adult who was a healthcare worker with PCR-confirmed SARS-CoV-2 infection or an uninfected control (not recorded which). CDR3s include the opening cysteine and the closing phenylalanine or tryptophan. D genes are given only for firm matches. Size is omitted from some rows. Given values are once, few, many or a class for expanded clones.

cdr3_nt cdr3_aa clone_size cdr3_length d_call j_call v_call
TGTGCCAGCAGCTATCAGGGGATTACTGAAGCTTTCTTT CASSYQGITEAFF many 13 . TRBJ1-1 TRBV7-2
TGTGCCAGCAGTTGGACAGGGTCCTATAATTCACCCCTCCACTTT CASSWTGSYNSPLHF . 15 TRBD1 TRBJ1-6 TRBV28
TGTGCCAGCAGTCCAGCGGGGCTTTACAATGAGCAGTTCTTC CASSPAGLYNEQFF . 14 TRBD2 TRBJ2-1 TRBV12-3/TRBV12-4
TGTGCCAGCAGGGGGACAGGGATTCCGGGGGAGCAGTACTTC CASRGTGIPGEQYF many 14 TRBD1 TRBJ2-7 TRBV12-3/TRBV12-4
TGTGCCAGCAGTTACTCCCCGGGGGGGCAAAATTCACCCCTCCACTTT CASSYSPGGQNSPLHF many 16 . TRBJ1-6 TRBV6-6
TGCGCCAGCAGCCAAGTCATGACTATCAGCGGGGATACGGACACCGGGGAGCTGTTTTTT CASSQVMTISGDTDTGELFF many 20 TRBD2 TRBJ2-2 TRBV4-3
TGTGCCAGCACCCGAGCGGGGGGCCCAGATACGCAGTATTTT CASTRAGGPDTQYF many 14 TRBD2 TRBJ2-3 TRBV9
TGTGCCAGCAGTTCGACAGGGGATCAGCCCCAGCATTTT CASSSTGDQPQHF many 13 TRBD1 TRBJ1-5 TRBV12-3/TRBV12-4
TGTGCCAGCAGCCCAGGGGCCAACACCATATATTTT CASSPGANTIYF . 12 . TRBJ1-3 TRBV7-9
TGTGCCAGCAGCCGGGACTCCAGGGGAGCAGATACGCAGTATTTT CASSRDSRGADTQYF many 15 . TRBJ2-3 TRBV2
TGTGCCAGCAGTTTCCTTCAAGAGACCCAGTACTTC CASSFLQETQYF many 12 . TRBJ2-5 TRBV27
TGCGCCAGCAGGTGGGCAGGGCCAGATACGCAGTATTTT CASRWAGPDTQYF few 13 . TRBJ2-3 TRBV5-1
TGCAGCGAGGAGGGCAATCAGCCCCAGCATTTT CSEEGNQPQHF many 11 . TRBJ1-5 TRBV29-1
TGTGCCATCACCGTAAGGGACGCGCACAAAAACATTCAGTACTTC CAITVRDAHKNIQYF many 15 . TRBJ2-4 TRBV10-3
TGCGCCAGCGCCGGGACAGTTGAAGCTTTCTTT CASAGTVEAFF many 11 TRBD1 TRBJ1-1 TRBV10-2
TGTGCCAGCAGCCAAGATGGCAGGGCCGGGGAGCTGTTTTTT CASSQDGRAGELFF . 14 . TRBJ2-2 TRBV3-1
TGTGCCACCGATCCGGGACAGTTCGAAACTGAAGCTTTCTTT CATDPGQFETEAFF many 14 TRBD1 TRBJ1-1 TRBV12-3/TRBV12-4
TGTGCCAGCAGCGTGGGACAGGGGGCCCAAGAGACCCAGTACTTC CASSVGQGAQETQYF many 15 TRBD1 TRBJ2-5 TRBV9
TGTGCCAGCAGTGAAGCAGGGGCAGGCTCGATAATAAGCTCCTACAATGAGCAGTTCTTC CASSEAGAGSIISSYNEQFF many 20 . TRBJ2-1 TRBV6-1
TGTGCCAGCAGTGATAAGGGGCCTAACTATGGCTACACCTTC CASSDKGPNYGYTF few 14 . TRBJ1-2 TRBV25-1
TGTGCCAGCAGTGGCGACACTAGCAATCAGCCCCAGCATTTT CASSGDTSNQPQHF many 14 . TRBJ1-5 TRBV6-6
TGTGCCAGCAGCTTAGGGGAGGGGACGGAAGCTTTCTTT CASSLGEGTEAFF many 13 . TRBJ1-1 TRBV7-9
TGTGCCAGCAGCCGCCCCGGGACAGGGTTCGCTGAGCAGTTCTTC CASSRPGTGFAEQFF few 15 TRBD1 TRBJ2-1 TRBV12-3/TRBV12-4
TGCGCCGGACGGCTGGGGGACTACGGCACAGATACGCAGTATTTT CAGRLGDYGTDTQYF few 15 TRBD2 TRBJ2-3 TRBV5-1
TGCGCCAGCGGGCAAAACACCGGGGAGCTGTTTTTT CASGQNTGELFF few 12 . TRBJ2-2 TRBV5-1
TGTGCCAGCAGCAGGGAAAACTATGGCTACACCTTC CASSRENYGYTF many 12 . TRBJ1-2 TRBV2
TGTGCCAGCAGTTCTGGGGGTGACCGGGGCCCCACAGATACGCAGTATTTT CASSSGGDRGPTDTQYF many 17 . TRBJ2-3 TRBV28
TGTGCCAGCAGCCTTACCTCCTCCTATAATTCACCCCTCCACTTT CASSLTSSYNSPLHF few 15 . TRBJ1-6 TRBV7-3
TGTGCCAGCAGCCCTGCCCAGGGCGCGGGTGCGAACACTGAAGCTTTCTTT CASSPAQGAGANTEAFF many 17 . TRBJ1-1 TRBV6-5
TGTGCCACCAGCCTAAGAAGGGGGAAAGCTTTCTTT CATSLRRGKAFF many 12 . TRBJ1-1 TRBV24-1
TGTGCCAGCAGTGACCCTCAGGGTAGGACTGAAGCTTTCTTT CASSDPQGRTEAFF . 14 . TRBJ1-1 TRBV25-1
TGTGCCAGCAGCAGAAGGTCGAGGGTGGACACTGAAGCTTTCTTT CASSRRSRVDTEAFF many 15 . TRBJ1-1 TRBV13
TGTGCCAGCACCCCCAGGACAGGGGTATCCTCCTCCTACGAGCAGTACTTC CASTPRTGVSSSYEQYF many 17 TRBD1 TRBJ2-7 TRBV2
TGTGCCAGCAAGGCGGGCTCGGCGAAGCAGTACTTC CASKAGSAKQYF many 12 . TRBJ2-7 TRBV28
TGTGCCAGCAGCCCCTGGGCAGGGATGTACGAGCAGTACTTC CASSPWAGMYEQYF many 14 . TRBJ2-7 TRBV12-3/TRBV12-4
TGCAGTGCTAGAGATCCTACCGGGACAGCCACCGGGGAGCTGTTTTTT CSARDPTGTATGELFF few 16 TRBD1 TRBJ2-2 TRBV20-1
TGTGCCAGCAGCTTAGGCTTCCGAAACATTCAGTACTTC CASSLGFRNIQYF many 13 . TRBJ2-4 TRBV7-2
TGTGCCAGCAGCTCCTCAGAGAATTCACCCCTCCACTTT CASSSSENSPLHF many 13 . TRBJ1-6 TRBV5-4
TGTGCCAGCTCACCTTCGACAGGGGGCTATGGCTACACCTTC CASSPSTGGYGYTF many 14 TRBD1 TRBJ1-2 TRBV18
TGTGCCAGCAGTGGGGAAAATCAGGGCCACGAGCAGTACTTC CASSGENQGHEQYF few 14 . TRBJ2-7 TRBV2
TGTGCCAGCATCCATAGGAAGGACACAGATACGCAGTATTTT CASIHRKDTDTQYF many 14 . TRBJ2-3 TRBV12-3/TRBV12-4
TGTGCCAGCAGTTCCCCCCGACTAGCCGCGTACGAGCAGTACTTC CASSSPRLAAYEQYF many 15 TRBD2 TRBJ2-7 TRBV27
TGTGCCAGCAGCGTAGGGGGACTAGCGGGACTCACAGATACGCAGTATTTT CASSVGGLAGLTDTQYF many 17 TRBD2 TRBJ2-3 TRBV9
TGTGCCAGCAGCATACTAGCGGGGGGCCAGAGGGACGAGCAGTACTTC CASSILAGGQRDEQYF many 16 TRBD2 TRBJ2-7 TRBV11-2
TGTGCCAGCAGCTTGGGTAGAGGGGACTACGAGCAGTACTTC CASSLGRGDYEQYF many 14 . TRBJ2-7 TRBV5-4
TGTGCCAGCAGTTACCTTAGCGGGAGCCCCTACAATGAGCAGTTCTTC CASSYLSGSPYNEQFF many 16 TRBD2 TRBJ2-1 TRBV6-2/TRBV6-3
TGTGCCAGCAGCCAACAGGGGAGAGGGCAAGAGACCCAGTACTTC CASSQQGRGQETQYF many 15 TRBD1 TRBJ2-5 TRBV12-3/TRBV12-4
TGTGCCACCATAGGGCGGAAAGGATATAGCACAGATACGCAGTATTTT CATIGRKGYSTDTQYF . 16 . TRBJ2-3 TRBV19
TGTGCCAGCAGTCCCTGGACTAGGGAAGAGACCCAGTACTTC CASSPWTREETQYF few 14 TRBD2 TRBJ2-5 TRBV7-6
TGTGCCAGCAGCCTCCGGGACAGGGCCGTATACGAGCAGTACTTC CASSLRDRAVYEQYF many 15 TRBD1 TRBJ2-7 TRBV7-2
TGTGCCAGCAGGGTCCCCGGGACAGGGGGACTTGGGGCCAACGTCCTGACTTTC CASRVPGTGGLGANVLTF few 18 TRBD1 TRBJ2-6 TRBV12-3/TRBV12-4
TGTGCCAGCAGTTTCGGGGGGCAGGGCGGGGAGCTGTTTTTT CASSFGGQGGELFF . 14 . TRBJ2-2 TRBV27
TGTGCCAGCAGCTTAGAAAGGGACAGGTTCACCCTCCACTTT CASSLERDRFTLHF medium-sized 14 TRBD1 TRBJ1-6 TRBV13
TGCAGTGCTTTTAGACAGGGGAGAAAAAAACTGTTTTTT CSAFRQGRKKLFF few 13 TRBD1 TRBJ1-4 TRBV20-1
TGTGCCAGCAGCAAAACAGGGACTGTAGAGACCCAGTACTTC CASSKTGTVETQYF many 14 . TRBJ2-5 TRBV7-2
TGCAGTGCTAGAGAACCTTATGAAACTAATGAAAAACTGTTTTTT CSAREPYETNEKLFF medium-sized 15 . TRBJ1-4 TRBV20-1
TGTGCCAGCAGCCTGGACAGCTTCTATGGCTACACCTTC CASSLDSFYGYTF many 13 . TRBJ1-2 TRBV12-3/TRBV12-4
TGCAGTGCCATCGGGACACGATATTCTCGGACTGAAGCTTTCTTT CSAIGTRYSRTEAFF . 15 . TRBJ1-1 TRBV20-1
TGTGCCAGCTCACCCCTAGCGGGGGGCAAAAACACAGATACGCAGTATTTT CASSPLAGGKNTDTQYF many 17 TRBD2 TRBJ2-3 TRBV18